This TCR beta chain comes out of a study of blood T cell repertoires in COVID-19. Trimming took off 5 bases at V and 0 bases at J, with 14 bases between the two ends. CDR1 and CDR2 (germline): SGHTA, FQGNSA. The CDR3 has 17 amino acids. Per the study methods: Scientists estimated how many nucleated cells there were by amplifying reference gene primers. Some clones are missing from TCRdb's copy, which holds only in-frame ones; the method was immunoSEQ multiplex PCR. Clone size and V and J calls were adopted from that table, with D and trimming inferred from the DNA. The repertoire includes more than 250,000 clones, roughly 85% of them detected once, and roughly 2.2% sits in the top ten. Participant age was roughly 18 to 89 years, and participants resided in approximately 24 US areas.

The sequence was collected from a man aged 30-40 years who had recovered from COVID-19. The genes are TRBV7-2 and TRBJ2-6; perhaps TRBD2 as D (6 bases). Material for sequencing was PBMCs or T cells enriched from blood (not recorded which). The CDR3 DNA follows: TGTGCCAGCAGCCCGGTGGCGGGGAGCTCTGGGGCCAACGTCCTGACTTTC. It yields the protein CASSPVAGSSGANVLTF.